These 30 T cell receptor beta chains originate from one sample sequenced in a study of T cell responses to AZD1222 COVID-19 vaccine. Repertoires were generated with immunoSEQ multiplex PCR, while TCRdb's copy carries only in-frame clones and drops some. The repertoire holds some 200,000 clones, just over 90% seen once, with 3.5% to 4.5% in the top ten. Sample: peripheral blood, taken on day 0 of AZD1222 vaccination. The receptor set was obtained from an adult in good health.

As to this clone: One end of the junction varies from germline; a read error may be responsible. The chain recombines TRBV15 with TRBJ1-1; a possible D gene is TRBD1 (5 bases). Germline CDR1 is LNHNV and CDR2 is YYDKDF (reference sequence). This CDR3 has 15 amino acids. CDR3 amino acids: CATSGDSGIFKLAFF. The DNA of the CDR3 is TGTGCCACCAGCGGAGACAGTGGGATATTCAAGTTAGCTTTCTTT.

The CDR3 spells CASTGLLNIQYF. CDR3 coding DNA: TGTGCCAGCACCGGCCTTCTAAACATTCAGTACTTC. This chain links TRBV2 with TRBJ2-4, with D unclear. CDR3 length equals 12 residues. Trimming removed 7 bases at V and 6 bases at J, with 10 bases between. Per the germline V gene, CDR1 is SNHLY and CDR2 is FYNNEI.

The genes are TRBV18 and TRBJ1-6; the match to TRBD1 covers 7 bases. In germline, CDR1 is KGHSH, CDR2 LQKENI. V gave up 4 bases and J gave up 7 bases; unmatched junction bases: 4. The CDR3 is made up of 14 amino acids. Here the CDR3 DNA reads TGTGCCAGCTCACACCGGGACAGAAATTCACCCCTCCACTTT. Translation: CASSHRDRNSPLHF. Using reference TRBV18 and TRBJ1-6 for the parts outside the CDR3, the full variable domain is NAGVMQNPRHLVRRRGQEARLRCSPMKGHSHVYWYRQLPEEGLKFMVYLQKENIIDESGMPKERFSAEFPKEGPSILRIQQVVRGDSAAYFCASSHRDRNSPLHFGNGTRLTVT.

V is TRBV11-2 and J is TRBJ1-1; D ambiguous. Trimming took 3 bases from V and 5 from J, leaving 7 bases between them. There are 12 residues in the CDR3. CDR1 is SGHAT and CDR2 is FQNNGV in the germline V gene. This CDR3 reads CASSLVGTEAFF. CDR3 in DNA: TGTGCCAGCAGCTTGGTGGGAACTGAAGCTTTCTTT. The variable domain in full, with the rest retrieved from reference TRBV11-2 and TRBJ1-1, is EAGVAQSPRYKIIEKRQSVAFWCNPISGHATLYWYQQILGQGPKLLIQFQNNGVVDDSQLPKDRFSAERLKGVDSTLKIQPAKLEDSAVYLCASSLVGTEAFFGQGTRLTVV.

The chain employs TRBV7-9 and TRBJ1-2; D is uncertain. Trimming took 5 bases from V and 4 from J, leaving 17 bases between them. Germline assignment: CDR1 SEHNR and CDR2 FQNEAQ (reference sequence). This CDR3 is 15 amino acids long. The CDR3 spells CASSAGLPWGYGYTF. CDR3 DNA: TGTGCCAGCAGCGCCGGTCTCCCGTGGGGCTATGGCTACACCTTC.

The genes are TRBV27 and TRBJ2-5; TRBD1 matches 9 bases. The CDR3 runs to 15 residues. Germline CDR1 and CDR2: MNHEY and SMNVEV (reference sequence). J was trimmed by 5 bases and V by 4 bases; bases with no gene match: 8. The CDR3 spells CASSSQGARGETQYF. DNA for the CDR3: TGTGCCAGCAGTTCACAGGGGGCAAGGGGGGAGACCCAGTACTTC.

This rearrangement joins TRBV10-3 to TRBJ2-1; D may be TRBD2 (5 bases). The CDR3 is 14 amino acids. V lost 3 bases and J 6 bases, leaving 12 bases between the germline ends. Germline CDR1 is ENHRY and CDR2 is SYGVKD. The CDR3 spells CAISDNNGINEQFF. The CDR3 region has the DNA TGTGCCATCAGTGATAATAACGGGATCAATGAGCAGTTCTTC.

The rearrangement uses TRBV3-1 (or the pseudogene TRBV3-2) and TRBJ2-3; D remains ambiguous. Germline CDR1 and CDR2: LGHDT and YNNKEL (reference sequence). V was clipped by 4 bases and J by 2 bases, with 7 bases between them. The length of the CDR3 is 13 residues. The CDR3 reads CASSPHSTDTQYF. CDR3 coding DNA: TGTGCCAGCAGCCCACACTCCACAGATACGCAGTATTTT.

A single count supports this clone. The chain couples TRBV29-1 to TRBJ2-2; 13 nucleotides match TRBD2. V lost 6 bases, J lost 3 bases, and 10 bases stayed unmatched. The CDR3 has 17 residues. CDR1 is SQVTM and CDR2 is ANQGSEA in the germline V gene. The CDR3 loop reads CSVRGLAGDSYTGELFF. The CDR3 DNA is TGCAGCGTGAGAGGACTAGCGGGGGACTCTTACACCGGGGAGCTGTTTTTT.

This chain uses TRBV5-4 with TRBJ1-1; D remains ambiguous. This CDR3 has 14 amino acids. CDR1 SGHNT and CDR2 YYREEE come from the germline V gene (reference sequence). Between the trimmed V and J ends, which lost 2 bases and 1 base, there was a span of 9 bases. Written as DNA, the CDR3 is TGTGCCAGCAGCTTCGGGCAGGCGAACACTGAAGCTTTCTTT. Translation: CASSFGQANTEAFF.

J is TRBJ1-1 and V is TRBV7-9; D is uncertain. The CDR3 spans 13 residues. Looked up from germline, CDR1 is SEHNR and CDR2 is FQNEAQ (reference sequence). V was shortened by 3 bases and J by 2 bases, with 7 bases between the two germline ends. CDR3 residues: CASSFNENTEAFF. CDR3 bases: TGTGCCAGCAGCTTTAACGAAAACACTGAAGCTTTCTTT. Variable domain in full (rest from reference TRBV7-9 and TRBJ1-1): DTGVSQNPRHKITKRGQNVTFRCDPISEHNRLYWYRQTLGQGPEFLTYFQNEAQLEKSRLLSDRFSAERPKGSFSTLEIQRTEQGDSAMYLCASSFNENTEAFFGQGTRLTVV.

About this clone: Sequence at one end of the junction differs from germline and may be a read error. The gene calls are TRBV12-3 or TRBV12-4 and TRBJ2-5; D ambiguous. The CDR3 contains 12 residues. The CDR3 bases are TGTGCCAGCAGTGTCGACCAGGAGACCCAGTACTTC. Translated, it gives CASSVDQETQYF.

This clone was seen once. This chain links TRBV19 with TRBJ2-5, with D perhaps TRBD2 (7 bases). The V gene lost 6 bases and the J gene lost 4 bases, with 15 bases spanning the gap. This CDR3 is 14 amino acids long. Germline CDR1 LNHDA, CDR2 SQIVND (reference sequence). The CDR3: CASRLTGGRETQYF. The DNA of the CDR3 is TGTGCCAGTAGATTGACGGGGGGCCGAGAGACCCAGTACTTC.

In this sample, this clone turned up a few times. The V and J genes are TRBV27 and TRBJ2-7, with 10 bases aligning to TRBD1. The germline V gene encodes CDR1 MNHEY and CDR2 SMNVEV (reference sequence). V shed 6 bases and J 1 base; nucleotides not matched to a gene: 12. This CDR3 comprises 17 residues. The CDR3 coding sequence is TGTGCCAGCAGCTCCTTCCTCCGGGACAGGGGTTCCTACGAGCAGTACTTC. It yields the protein CASSSFLRDRGSYEQYF.

This sequence joins TRBV7-7 and TRBJ2-5, with D perhaps TRBD2 (5 bases). The CDR3 runs 13 residues. Germline V lookup: CDR1 SSHAT, CDR2 FNYEAQ (reference sequence). Trimming removed 5 bases at V and 4 bases at J, with 11 bases between. The chain's CDR3 is CASSRDFRETQYF. CDR3 nucleotide sequence: TGTGCCAGCAGCCGGGATTTCAGAGAGACCCAGTACTTC.

The genes are TRBV12-3 or TRBV12-4 and TRBJ1-1; D is unresolved. Trimming stripped 7 bases from V and 8 bases from J, with 14 bases between. This CDR3 has 12 amino acids. CDR3 protein: CASNRALGEAFF. CDR3 bases: TGTGCCAGCAACCGGGCCCTCGGGGAAGCTTTCTTT.

The chain combines TRBV4-1 with TRBJ1-2; D is unclear. The CDR3 contains 14 residues. V lost 0 bases to trimming and J lost 5 bases, with 10 bases between them. Germline CDR1 reads MGHRA; CDR2 reads YSYEKL. CDR3 loop: CASSQDRPGYGYTF. The CDR3 region has the DNA TGCGCCAGCAGCCAAGATAGGCCTGGGTATGGCTACACCTTC.

The V call is TRBV5-1, the J call TRBJ2-1; D possibly corresponds to TRBD1 (6 bases). This CDR3 has 16 residues. Germline loops: CDR1 SGHRS, CDR2 YFSETQ. Trimming shortened V by 4 bases and J by 10 bases, and 24 bases separated the two germline ends. The CDR3 region has the DNA TGCGCCAGCAGCCAAAGACAGGATATAACCGATAAGGAGCAGTTCTTC. Translating gives CASSQRQDITDKEQFF.

The chain combines TRBV11-1 with TRBJ1-1; D might be TRBD1 (6 bases). The germline V and J ends were trimmed by 4 bases and 0 bases, with 15 bases remaining between them. The germline gives CDR1 SGHAT, CDR2 FQDESV (reference sequence). The CDR3 contains 16 residues. The CDR3 DNA reads TGTGCCAGCAGCTCCCTTTGGGGGGCAATGAACACTGAAGCTTTCTTT. It codes for CASSSLWGAMNTEAFF.

The chain employs TRBV3-1 (or the pseudogene TRBV3-2) and TRBJ1-3; D perhaps matches TRBD1 (6 bases). V lost 1 base and J 2 bases, leaving 15 bases between the germline ends. The V gene's germline CDR1 is LGHDT and CDR2 YNNKEL (reference sequence). This CDR3 comprises 17 residues. The CDR3 DNA sequence: TGTGCCAGCAGCCAAGGGGCCATACAGGGTACTGGAAACACCATATATTTT. This translates into CASSQGAIQGTGNTIYF.

The chain uses TRBV11-2 and TRBJ1-1; D remains unclear. The CDR3 spans 12 residues. Trimming cost V 0 bases and J 9 bases, with 8 bases left between them. CDR1 is SGHAT and CDR2 is FQNNGV in the germline V gene. The CDR3 is CASSLDQAKAFF. DNA of the CDR3: TGTGCCAGCAGCTTAGATCAAGCTAAAGCTTTCTTT.

The rearrangement joins TRBV9 to TRBJ1-5; unclear D gene. The CDR3 consists of 13 residues. Trimming pared 0 bases from V and 6 bases from J, leaving 7 bases between. Germline-derived CDR1 and CDR2 are SGDLS and YYNGEE. The CDR3 is CASSVGPAQPQHF. The CDR3 bases are TGTGCCAGCAGCGTAGGGCCCGCTCAGCCCCAGCATTTT.

The gene calls are TRBV9 and TRBJ1-5; possible D gene TRBD1, 5 bases. The V gene's germline CDR1 is SGDLS and CDR2 YYNGEE. V was pared by 4 bases and J by 0 bases, with 11 bases between. The CDR3 runs 15 residues. Written as DNA, the CDR3 is TGTGCCAGCAGCAGAGATGGGGGTAGCAATCAGCCCCAGCATTTT. Translated: CASSRDGGSNQPQHF.

The count of this clone is one. CDR3 DNA: TGTGCCAGCAGCTTCGGACAGCTTCTCAATCAGCCCCAGCATTTT. Translated: CASSFGQLLNQPQHF. The chain couples TRBV7-7 to TRBJ1-5; possible D gene TRBD1, 6 bases. CDR3 length: 15 amino acids. Trimming removed 3 bases at V and 3 bases at J, with 12 bases between. The germline gives CDR1 SSHAT, CDR2 FNYEAQ (reference sequence).

The chain has TRBV6-5 and TRBJ1-2; no firm D call. The germline V gene has CDR1 MNHEY and CDR2 SVGAGI. The CDR3 contains 11 residues. Trimming left V 10 bases short and J 1 base short, with 7 bases between. The CDR3 nucleotides read TGTGCCACCCAGTTTAACTATGGCTACACCTTC. This sequence encodes CATQFNYGYTF.

The table lists this clone with a count of one. This sequence joins TRBV7-2 and TRBJ2-1; 11 nucleotides match TRBD2. This CDR3 is built from 15 residues. J was trimmed by 12 bases and V by 0 bases; bases with no gene match: 7. In germline, CDR1 is SGHTA, CDR2 FQGNSA. The CDR3 spells CASSLASGRAIGQFF. CDR3 DNA sequence: TGTGCCAGCAGCTTAGCTAGCGGGAGGGCCATTGGGCAGTTCTTC.

The chain has TRBV5-8 and TRBJ1-1, with unresolved D. Trimming cost V 0 bases and J 1 base, with 16 bases left between them. This CDR3 has 17 amino acids. Per the germline V gene, CDR1 is SGHTS and CDR2 is YDEGEE. For the CDR3, the DNA is TGTGCCAGCAGCTTGGCCGTCTCTGCAGAGTGGAACACTGAAGCTTTCTTT. Its protein is CASSLAVSAEWNTEAFF.

This chain links TRBV3-1 (or the pseudogene TRBV3-2) with TRBJ1-3; no firm D call. The CDR3 has 15 residues. Germline V gene lookup returns CDR1 LGHDT and CDR2 YNNKEL (reference sequence). Trimming cost V 4 bases and J 3 bases, with 13 bases left between them. CDR3 residues: CASSRSTDGGNTIYF. CDR3 DNA: TGTGCCAGCAGCCGATCCACAGACGGTGGAAACACCATATATTTT.

The CDR3 here is CASSLTSGSMNTGELFF. The CDR3 DNA follows: TGTGCCAGCAGCTTAACTAGCGGGAGTATGAACACCGGGGAGCTGTTTTTT. The chain couples TRBV11-2 to TRBJ2-2; 11 nucleotides agree with TRBD2. V gave up 2 bases and J gave up 1 base; unmatched junction bases: 3. This CDR3 comprises 17 residues. Germline values: CDR1 SGHAT, CDR2 FQNNGV.

As DNA, the CDR3 is TGCAGCGTTGCTTCCTGGAAGGGAGCTTTCTTT. It encodes CSVASWKGAFF. The genes are TRBV29-1 and TRBJ1-1; D unresolved. V lost 4 bases and J lost 10, with 13 bases in between. The CDR3 spans 11 residues. Germline V lookup: CDR1 SQVTM, CDR2 ANQGSEA.